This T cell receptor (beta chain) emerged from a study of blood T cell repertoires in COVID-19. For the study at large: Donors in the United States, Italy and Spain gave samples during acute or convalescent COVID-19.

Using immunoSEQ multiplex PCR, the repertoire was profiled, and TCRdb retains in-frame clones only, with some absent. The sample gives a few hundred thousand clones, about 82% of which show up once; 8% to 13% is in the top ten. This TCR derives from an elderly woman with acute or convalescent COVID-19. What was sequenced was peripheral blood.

The CDR3 reads CASSRVQGDTEAFF. CDR3 nucleotides: TGTGCCAGCAGCCGCGTGCAGGGCGACACTGAAGCTTTCTTT. The V call is TRBV7-9, the J call TRBJ1-1; TRBD1 might be the D (5 bases). V was trimmed by 5 bases and J by 3 bases, leaving 13 bases between them. Looked up from germline, CDR1 is SEHNR and CDR2 is FQNEAQ (reference sequence). The CDR3 spans 14 residues.